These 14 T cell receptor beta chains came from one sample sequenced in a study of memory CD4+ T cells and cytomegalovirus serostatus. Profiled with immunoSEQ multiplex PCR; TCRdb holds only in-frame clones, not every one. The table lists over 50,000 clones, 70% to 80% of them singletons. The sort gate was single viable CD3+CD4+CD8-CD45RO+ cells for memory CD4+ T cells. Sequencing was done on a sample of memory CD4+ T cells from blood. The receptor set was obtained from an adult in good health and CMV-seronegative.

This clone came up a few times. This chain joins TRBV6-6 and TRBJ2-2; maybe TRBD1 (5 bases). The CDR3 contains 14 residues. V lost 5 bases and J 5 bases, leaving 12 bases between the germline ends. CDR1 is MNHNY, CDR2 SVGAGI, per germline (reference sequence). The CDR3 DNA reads TGTGCCAGCAGTCCCCTTAGGGGAACCGGGGAGCTGTTTTTT. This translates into CASSPLRGTGELFF.

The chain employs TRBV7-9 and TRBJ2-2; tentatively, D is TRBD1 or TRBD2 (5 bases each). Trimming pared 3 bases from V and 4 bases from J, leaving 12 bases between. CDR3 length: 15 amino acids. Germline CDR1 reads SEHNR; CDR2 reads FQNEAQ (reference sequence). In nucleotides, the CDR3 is TGTGCCAGCAGCTTTTGGGGACGCGGCACCGGGGAGCTGTTTTTT. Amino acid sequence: CASSFWGRGTGELFF.

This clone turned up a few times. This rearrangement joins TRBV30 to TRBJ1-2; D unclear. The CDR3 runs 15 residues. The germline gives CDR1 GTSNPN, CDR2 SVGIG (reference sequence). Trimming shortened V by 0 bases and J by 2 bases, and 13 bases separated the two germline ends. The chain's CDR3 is CAWSVGSPANYGYTF. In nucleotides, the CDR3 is TGTGCCTGGAGTGTAGGGAGCCCGGCAAACTATGGCTACACCTTC.

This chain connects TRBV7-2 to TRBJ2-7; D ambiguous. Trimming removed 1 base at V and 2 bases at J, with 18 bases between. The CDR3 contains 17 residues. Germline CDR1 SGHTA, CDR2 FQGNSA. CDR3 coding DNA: TGTGCCAGCAGCTTAGGAGCCGGTGTTGCCCAGACCTACGAGCAGTACTTC. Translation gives CASSLGAGVAQTYEQYF.

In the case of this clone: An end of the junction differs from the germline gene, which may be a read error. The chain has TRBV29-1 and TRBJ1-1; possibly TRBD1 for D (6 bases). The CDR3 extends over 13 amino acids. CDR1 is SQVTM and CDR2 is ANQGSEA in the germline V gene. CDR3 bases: TGCAGCGTCGAAGACAGGTTATACACTGAAGCTTTCTTT. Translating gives CSVEDRLYTEAFF.

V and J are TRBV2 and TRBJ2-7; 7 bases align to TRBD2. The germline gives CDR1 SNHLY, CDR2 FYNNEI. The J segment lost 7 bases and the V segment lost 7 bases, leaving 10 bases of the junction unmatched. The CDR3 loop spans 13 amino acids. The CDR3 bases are TGTGCCAGCACAAGCGGGGACGGCCGGGAGCAGTACTTC. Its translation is CASTSGDGREQYF.

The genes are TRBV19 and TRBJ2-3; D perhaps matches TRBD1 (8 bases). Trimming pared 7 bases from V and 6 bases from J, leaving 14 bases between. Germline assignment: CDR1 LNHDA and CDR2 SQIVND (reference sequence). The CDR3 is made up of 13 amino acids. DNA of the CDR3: TGTGCCAGTAAGAAACAGGGGGGGGATACGCAGTATTTT. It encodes CASKKQGGDTQYF.

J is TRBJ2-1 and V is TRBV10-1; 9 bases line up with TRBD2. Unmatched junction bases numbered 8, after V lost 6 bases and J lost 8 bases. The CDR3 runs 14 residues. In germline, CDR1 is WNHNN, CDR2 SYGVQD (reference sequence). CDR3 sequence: CASRLAGPTDEQFF. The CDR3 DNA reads TGCGCCAGCAGGCTAGCGGGACCTACTGATGAGCAGTTCTTC.

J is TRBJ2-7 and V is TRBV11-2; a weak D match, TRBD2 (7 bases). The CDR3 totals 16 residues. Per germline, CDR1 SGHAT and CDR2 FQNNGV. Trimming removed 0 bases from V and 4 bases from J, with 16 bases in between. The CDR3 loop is CASSLEWGRERYEQYF. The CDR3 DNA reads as TGTGCCAGCAGCTTAGAATGGGGGCGGGAGAGATACGAGCAGTACTTC.

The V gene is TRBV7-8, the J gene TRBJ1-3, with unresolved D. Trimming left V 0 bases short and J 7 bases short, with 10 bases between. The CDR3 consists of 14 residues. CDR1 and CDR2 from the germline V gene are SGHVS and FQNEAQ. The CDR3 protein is CASSLATAANTIYF. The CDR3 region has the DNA TGTGCCAGCAGCTTAGCCACGGCCGCGAACACCATATATTTT.

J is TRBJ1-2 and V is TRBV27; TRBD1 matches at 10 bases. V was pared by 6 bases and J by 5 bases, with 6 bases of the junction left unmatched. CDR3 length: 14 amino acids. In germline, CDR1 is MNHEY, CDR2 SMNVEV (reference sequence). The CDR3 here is CASRLTGQGYGYTF. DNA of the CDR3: TGTGCCAGCAGATTAACGGGACAGGGGTATGGCTACACCTTC.

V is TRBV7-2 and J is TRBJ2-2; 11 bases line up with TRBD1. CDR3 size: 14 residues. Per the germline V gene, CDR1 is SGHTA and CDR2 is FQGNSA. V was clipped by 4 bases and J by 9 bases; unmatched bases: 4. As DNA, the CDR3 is TGTGCCAGCAGCTGGGACAGGGGGGCAAGGGAGCTGTTTTTT. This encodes CASSWDRGARELFF.

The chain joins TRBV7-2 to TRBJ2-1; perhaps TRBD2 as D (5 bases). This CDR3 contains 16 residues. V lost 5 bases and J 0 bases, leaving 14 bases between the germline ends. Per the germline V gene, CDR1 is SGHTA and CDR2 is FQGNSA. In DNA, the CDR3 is TGTGCCAGCAGCCCAATAGCGAGAAGCTCCTACAATGAGCAGTTCTTC. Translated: CASSPIARSSYNEQFF.

CDR3 protein: CASTAGTGPYEQYF. The CDR3 nucleotides read TGCGCCAGCACCGCCGGGACAGGCCCCTACGAGCAGTACTTC. This chain uses TRBV5-1 with TRBJ2-7; 8 positions match TRBD1. The CDR3 contains 14 residues. Germline loops: CDR1 SGHRS, CDR2 YFSETQ. Trimming took 6 bases from V and 2 from J; bases not matched to a gene: 7.